This entry concerns a single T cell receptor (beta chain). This entry is derived from a study of shared T cell receptors in the human thymus. This table comes from immunoSEQ multiplex PCR, and its TCRdb copy is limited to in-frame clones, with some not included. The sample yields about 660,000 clones, approximately 87% seen once. These same records also appear under a second study, on human thymus T cells. As reported in that work: The source of the thymus tissue was resections taken during corrective heart surgery. Overlap was high between thymic repertoires from unrelated individuals, as reported in related research.

Sequencing used thymocytes. This receptor was identified in a boy less than two years old with a congenital heart defect.

The CDR3 spells CASREQGLLATNEKLFF. The CDR3 DNA reads TGCGCCAGCAGAGAACAGGGGCTACTTGCAACTAATGAAAAACTGTTTTTT. This chain connects TRBV5-1 to TRBJ1-4; 7 bases are a match to TRBD1. Germline-derived CDR1 and CDR2 are SGHRS and YFSETQ. With 5 bases clipped from V and 0 bases from J, the junction kept 10 bases outside the gene matches. This CDR3 region has 17 residues.